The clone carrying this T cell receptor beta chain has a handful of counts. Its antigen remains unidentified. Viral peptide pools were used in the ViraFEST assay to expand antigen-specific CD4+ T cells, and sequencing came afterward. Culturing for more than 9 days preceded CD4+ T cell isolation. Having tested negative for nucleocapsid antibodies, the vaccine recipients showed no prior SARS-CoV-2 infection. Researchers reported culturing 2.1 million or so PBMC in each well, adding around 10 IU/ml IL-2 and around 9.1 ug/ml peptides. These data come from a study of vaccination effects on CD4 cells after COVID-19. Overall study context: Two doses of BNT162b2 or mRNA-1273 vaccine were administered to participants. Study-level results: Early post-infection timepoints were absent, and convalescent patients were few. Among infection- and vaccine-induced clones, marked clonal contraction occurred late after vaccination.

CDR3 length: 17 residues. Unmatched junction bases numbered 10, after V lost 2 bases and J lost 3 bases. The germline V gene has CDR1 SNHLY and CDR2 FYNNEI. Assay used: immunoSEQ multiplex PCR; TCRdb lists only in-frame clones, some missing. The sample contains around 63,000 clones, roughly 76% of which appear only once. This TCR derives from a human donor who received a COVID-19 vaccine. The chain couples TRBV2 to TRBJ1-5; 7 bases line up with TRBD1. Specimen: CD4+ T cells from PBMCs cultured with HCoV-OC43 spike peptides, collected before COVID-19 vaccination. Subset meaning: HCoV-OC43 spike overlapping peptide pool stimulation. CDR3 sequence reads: CASSERGGGGINQPQHF. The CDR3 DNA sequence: TGTGCCAGCAGTGAAAGGGGAGGAGGGGGCATCAATCAGCCCCAGCATTTT. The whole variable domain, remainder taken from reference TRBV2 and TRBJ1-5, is EPEVTQTPSHQVTQMGQEVILRCVPISNHLYFYWYRQILGQKVEFLVSFYNNEISEKSEIFDDQFSVERPDGSNFTLKIRSTKLEDSAMYFCASSERGGGGINQPQHFGDGTRLSIL.